Here is one TCR beta chain with its context. The sample comes from a study of blood T cell repertoires in COVID-19. Study-wide context: The origin of the acute and convalescent COVID-19 samples was the United States, Italy and Spain. PBMCs, B-cell-depleted T cells, or T cells were the source of the cDNA or gDNA that made up the material.

Source study methods: From reference gene primer amplification, estimates of nucleated cell counts were derived. The protocol was immunoSEQ multiplex PCR, while the TCRdb copy is restricted to in-frame clones and leaves out a portion. V and J calls and clone size are given by that table; D and trimming were obtained from the DNA. The repertoire holds about 52,000 clones, with roughly 87% as singletons. The V gene end was trimmed by 4 bases and the J gene end by 7 bases; junction bases not matched to a gene: 6. The CDR3 has 15 residues. From germline, CDR1 is MGHRA and CDR2 YSYEKL. The receptor was isolated from a man aged 55-75 years with active COVID-19. The V and J genes are TRBV4-1 and TRBJ2-1, with 11 bases identical to TRBD1. The source material was peripheral blood. The CDR3 protein is CASSRGQGAWNEQFF. The CDR3 nucleotides read TGCGCCAGCAGCCGCGGACAGGGGGCTTGGAATGAGCAGTTCTTC.